This T cell receptor (beta chain) was recorded in a study of response to subunit inactivated influenza vaccine. CDR3 length: 14 residues. Germline V CDR1 and CDR2: DFQATT, SNEGSKA (reference sequence). This clonotype was picked up many times. The antigen is not known. TCRdb called the RT-PCR reads again in MiXCR, with one record for every CDR3 protein. The table lists fewer than 700,000 distinct CDR3 sequences, 10% to 15% of them singletons, with roughly 14% in the top ten. Study-level results: T cells newly recruited by each seasonal influenza vaccination are few, the authors suggested.

The chain is built from TRBV20-1 and TRBJ2-4; D is ambiguous. The clonotype comes from a man over 45 who received an inactivated influenza vaccine. The sample here was PBMCs from blood, taken 40 to 50 days after vaccination. This CDR3 is CGTRWGRAKNIQYF. CDR3 coding DNA: TGCGGCACACGGTGGGGTAGGGCCAAAAACATTCAGTACTTC.